This T cell receptor (beta chain) is drawn from a study of cytomegalovirus exposure and HLA in healthy donors. On the study more broadly: Previous work identified roughly 120 million unique TCR beta sequences from roughly 180 million T cells. The study's findings and limits: A later analysis reportedly found that, within productive TCRs, an Asian-associated ancestry cluster had fewer N-insertions than the mean observed across the roughly 610 donors.

For this clone: No antigen is known for it.

This PCR relied on a set of 60 Vbeta primers and 13 Jbeta primers. Per the authors' pipeline: It was a later analysis that counted tens of millions of unique TCR beta chains, of which 8.5 million to 12 million were shared. Clones were read by immunoSEQ multiplex PCR, and TCRdb kept only the in-frame ones, dropping some. V, J and clone size reflect that table, while D and trimming were determined from the DNA. The sample shows 150,000 or so clones, around four fifths of them seen only once. The sequence came from a female donor in good health and CMV-seronegative. Sequenced: PBMCs.

The CDR3 spells CASSELRGRRGNTIYF. The DNA for the CDR3 is TGCGCCAGCAGTGAGTTAAGGGGTAGGCGAGGAAACACCATATATTTT. The chain combines TRBV10-1 with TRBJ1-3; weak D call: TRBD1 (5 bases). CDR1 and CDR2 from the germline V gene are WNHNN and SYGVQD (reference sequence). The CDR3 is 16 residues long. Trimming pared 1 base from V and 4 bases from J, leaving 14 bases between.